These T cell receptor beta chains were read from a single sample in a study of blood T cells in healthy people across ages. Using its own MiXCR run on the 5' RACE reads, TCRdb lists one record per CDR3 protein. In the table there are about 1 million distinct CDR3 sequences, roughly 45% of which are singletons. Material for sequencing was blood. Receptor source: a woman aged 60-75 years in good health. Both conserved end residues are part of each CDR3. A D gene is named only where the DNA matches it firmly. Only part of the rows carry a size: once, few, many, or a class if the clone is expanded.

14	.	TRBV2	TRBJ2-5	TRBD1	TGTGCCAGCAGTGAAGTTGCAGGGGGAGAGACCCAGTACTTC	CASSEVAGGETQYF
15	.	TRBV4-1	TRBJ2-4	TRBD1	TGCGCCAGCAGCCAAGATGGGACAGCTTACAATGAGCAGTACTTC	CASSQDGTAYNEQYF
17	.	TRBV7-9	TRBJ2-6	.	TGTGCCAGCAGCGGAAGGGGGGGGCCGACTGGGGCCAACGTCCTGACTTTC	CASSGRGGPTGANVLTF
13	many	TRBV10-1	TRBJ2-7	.	TGCGCCACCGGGATCGGGACCTCCTACGAGCAGTACTTC	CATGIGTSYEQYF
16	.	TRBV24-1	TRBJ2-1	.	TGTGCCACCAGTGAGGCAGAAAACCCGACCCGGTCTCAGCAGTTCTTC	CATSEAENPTRSQQFF
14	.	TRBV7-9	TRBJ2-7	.	TGTGCCAGCAGCTTCAAGGATGATTCCTACGAGCAGTACTTC	CASSFKDDSYEQYF
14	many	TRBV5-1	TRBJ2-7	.	TGCGCCAGCAGCTTGGGAGGGCCTTCCTACGAGCAGTACTTC	CASSLGGPSYEQYF
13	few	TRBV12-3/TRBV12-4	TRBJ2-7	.	TGTGCCAGCAGAACCGGGACGAGGTACGAGCAGTACTTC	CASRTGTRYEQYF
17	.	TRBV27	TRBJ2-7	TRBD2	TGTGCCAGCAGTACCCCAAGCGGGATTAAATCCTACAATGAGCAGTACTTC	CASSTPSGIKSYNEQYF
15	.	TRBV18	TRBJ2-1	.	TGTGCCAGCTCACCAGAGACAGCTACCTACAATGAGCAGTTCTTC	CASSPETATYNEQFF
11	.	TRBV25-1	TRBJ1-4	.	TGTGCCAGCAGTGTCGGTGAAAAACTGTTTTTT	CASSVGEKLFF
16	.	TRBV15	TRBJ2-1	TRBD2	TGTGCCACCAGCAGAGATGGAGCGGGAAGGTGGAATGAGCAGTTCTTC	CATSRDGAGRWNEQFF
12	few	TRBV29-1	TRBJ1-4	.	TGCAGCGCAGGGATTGCTAATGAAAAACTGTTTTTT	CSAGIANEKLFF
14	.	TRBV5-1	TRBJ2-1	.	TGCGCCAGCAGCATTGGGGGGTCGGGCAATGAGCAGTTCTTC	CASSIGGSGNEQFF
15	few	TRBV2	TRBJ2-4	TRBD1	TGTGCCAGCAGTCAAGGGACAGGGGCTAGAAACATTCAGTACTTC	CASSQGTGARNIQYF
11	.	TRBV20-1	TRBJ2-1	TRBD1	TGCAGTGCGGACAGGGGGAATGAGCAGTTCTTC	CSADRGNEQFF
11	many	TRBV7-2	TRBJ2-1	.	TGTGCCAGCACGAGGGACAATGAGCAGTTCTTC	CASTRDNEQFF
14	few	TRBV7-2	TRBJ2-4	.	TGTGCCAGCAGCTCCCTAGCGGACAGAAACATTCAGTACTTC	CASSSLADRNIQYF
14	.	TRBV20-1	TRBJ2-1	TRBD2	TGCAGTGCTCCAACGACTAGCGGGAGGGGGACCCAGTTCTTC	CSAPTTSGRGTQFF
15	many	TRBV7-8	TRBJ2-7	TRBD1	TGTGCCAGCAGCTCCAGTGGGACAGAGACCTACGAGCAGTACTTC	CASSSSGTETYEQYF
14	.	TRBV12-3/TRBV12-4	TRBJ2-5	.	TGTGCCAGCAGTTTAGACGGGGATCTAGAGACCCGGTACTTC	CASSLDGDLETRYF
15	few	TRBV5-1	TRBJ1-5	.	TGCGCCAGCAGCACGGACGGACTGAGCAATCAGCCCCAGCATTTT	CASSTDGLSNQPQHF
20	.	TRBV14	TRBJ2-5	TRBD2	TGTGCCAGCAGCCAAGAGTGGACTAGCGGGAGGGCCGGCTACTACAATGAGCAGTACTTC	CASSQEWTSGRAGYYNEQYF
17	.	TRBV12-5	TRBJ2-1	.	TGTGCTAGTGGTTTGTTTGTAGTGGAATTGACCTACAATGAGCAGTTCTTC	CASGLFVVELTYNEQFF
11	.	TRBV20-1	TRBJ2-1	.	TGCAGTCCCCCGAGGGGGGAGCAGCAGTTCTTC	CSPPRGEQQFF
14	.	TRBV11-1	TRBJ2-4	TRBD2	TGTGCCAGCAGCCGAGCGGGACCACCAAACATTCAGTACTTC	CASSRAGPPNIQYF
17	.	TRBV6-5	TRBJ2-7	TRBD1	TGTGCCAGCAGTTACGGTCGCCATGGACAGGTCACCTACGAGCAGTACTTC	CASSYGRHGQVTYEQYF
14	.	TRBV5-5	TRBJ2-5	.	TGTGCCAGCAGCGTGGTTTCAGGGACCGAGACCCAGTACTTC	CASSVVSGTETQYF